Included here is one T cell receptor beta chain sequence, with context. Its antigen is not identified. Germline lookup yields CDR1 MNHEY and CDR2 SMNVEV (reference sequence). The CDR3 covers 16 residues. V was cut by 0 bases and J by 4 bases, with 15 bases left in between. This entry comes from a study of shared clonotypes between healthy human individuals. In the study overall: Three plates each covered CD4 naive and memory; CD8 naive two, CD8 memory one.

Naive CD8 cells lacked CD45RO, underwent positive selection for CCR7 and left out terminally differentiated effector memory CD45RA+ cells. The method was immunoSEQ multiplex PCR; TCRdb's version includes in-frame clones alone and lacks a portion of them. The sample carries around 2,000,000 clones, approximately 94% recorded once. Study-wide results and limits: Clonotype sharing across a few donors was observed for roughly 5% of naive CD4 clonotypes.

Input material: naive CD8+ T cells sorted from blood. The chain joins TRBV27 to TRBJ1-1, with a weak D call TRBD1 (5 bases). The receptor was isolated from a man aged 18 to 30 in good health. CDR3 bases: TGTGCCAGCAGTTTATCTGGGCGAGGGGCGTTCACTGAAGCTTTCTTT. It is translated as CASSLSGRGAFTEAFF.